This TCR beta chain came from a study of T cell responses to AZD1222 COVID-19 vaccine. About this clone itself: Its specificity is not known.

Sequencing was performed with immunoSEQ multiplex PCR; in TCRdb, only in-frame clones are kept and a portion is missing. The repertoire includes 100,000 to 130,000 clones, roughly 90% of them detected once, and 3.1% sits in the top ten. Study-wide results and caveats: A mostly white British donor set with more females was recruited, and clonal diversity was possibly underestimated. Spike-specific TCR breadth and depth grew following two AZD1222 doses. Unmutated variant regions are reportedly targeted by nearly half of spike-specific TCRs.

Germline loops: CDR1 MNHEY, CDR2 SVGAGI. V lost 6 bases to trimming and J lost 2 bases, with 14 bases between them. This CDR3 contains 15 residues. This receptor was identified in an adult in good health. The V call is TRBV6-5, the J call TRBJ1-5; D possibly corresponds to TRBD1 (5 bases). The starting material was peripheral blood, obtained on day 0 of MenACWY control vaccination. The CDR3 loop reads CASSTKPGGNQPQHF. Written as DNA, the CDR3 is TGTGCCAGCAGCACCAAGCCGGGGGGCAATCAGCCCCAGCATTTT.